Sequencing of this TCR beta chain was carried out in a study of Ad26.COV2.S vaccination and SARS-CoV-2 variants (dated by TCRdb to the early 2020s). A note on the overall study: Donors in the vaccine arm were drawn from COV1001, a phase I-IIa trial of Ad26.COV2.S in healthy adults that was multicentre, randomized, double-blind and placebo-controlled. TCRbeta repertoire sequencing served as the tool for gauging how specific and how broad the SARS-CoV-2-reactive T cell receptors were following Ad26.COV2.S vaccination. The TCR-sequenced set comprised about 30 samples: approximately 19 Ad26.COV2.S vaccine recipients, 5 placebo recipients and 8 SARS-CoV-2 convalescent individuals. Throughout the experiments and outcome assessment, investigators stayed blinded to trial group allocation. Participants in the trial were split at random into five groups of five each, receiving low-dose or high-dose Ad26.COV2.S once or twice, or else placebo on both occasions. Dosing of Ad26.COV2.S was intramuscular, at either 5x10^10 or 1x10^11 viral particles, delivered as one shot or as two shots spaced 56 days apart. Here is what the overall study found, with its caveats: Ad26.COV2.S recipients had higher spike-specific TCR breadth than placebo recipients (P = 0.0014). The authors noted that the TCR breadth and depth analyses may have underestimated total T cell responses. After vaccination, spike-specific CD8+ and CD4+ T cell responses were reported to show substantial breadth. Vaccine and placebo recipients had comparable non-spike TCR breadth, which fits with the vaccine containing only spike. The study was not powered for comparison of responses between vaccine doses or regimens.

TCRbeta CDR3 regions were sequenced with the immunoSEQ Assay. After extraction, genomic DNA underwent amplification by bias-controlled multiplex PCR, followed by high-throughput sequencing. The authors processed their data as follows. To quantify the absolute abundance of every unique TCRbeta CDR3 region, sequences were collapsed and filtered. T cell fraction was estimated by normalization of TCRbeta template counts to usable DNA, with usable DNA being measured through amplification of reference genes present in all nucleated cells. Repertoire TCRs were annotated as SARS-CoV-2-specific by exact matching of V gene, CDR3 amino acid sequence and J gene to a known reactive TCR set. The reference SARS-CoV-2 TCR set was obtained from MIRA and was filtered for enrichment in COVID-19-positive ImmuneCODE repertoires, whereby public or cross-reactive TCRs were removed. Based on the MIRA antigens, annotated TCRs were further analysed at the level of specific ORF or position within ORF. Breadth was defined as annotated unique rearrangements over total unique productive rearrangements; depth was the summed frequency of those rearrangements. Group comparisons of TCR breadth used two-sided Wilcoxon rank-sum tests. Held by TCRdb, this immuneACCESS table contains in-frame sequences only and omits some clones. Under half of the omission traces to an unresolved V gene where checked; the cause of the rest is unknown. The V and J calls and clone size are taken from that table; D and trimming were inferred from the DNA. This sample lists more than 300,000 clones; 75% to 90% were detected once. The ten top clones hold about 11% of the sample.

The CDR3 has 16 amino acids, counting the end cysteine and phenylalanine. The DNA shown is the 48-base CDR3, in frame from base 1. From a lookup of the germline V gene, CDR1 and CDR2 are SGHAT and FQNNGV. The junction carries 15 bases between V and J, which are trimmed by 3 bases and 4 bases respectively. The intended sense of this specimen's treatment or condition label: roughly 20 received Ad26.COV2.S at low or high dose, single or two shots; roughly five received placebo; per-sample allocation not given. For vaccine and placebo recipients, repertoires were sequenced using samples collected on day 63 after the first injection. Between 29 July and 7 August 2020, Cohort 1b enrolled fewer than 30 adults aged 18-55 years at one site in Boston, USA. Ad26.COV2.S was a replication-incompetent adenovirus type 26 vector that expressed a prefusion-stabilized SARS-CoV-2 spike protein derived from the original Wuhan strain.

With respect to this clone: Its antigen remains undetermined. No clone much larger than this one lies a single base away; base qualities are absent.

The sequence derives from a person between 18 and 65 years old who received the Ad26.COV2.S COVID-19 vaccine or a placebo. Sequences were derived from peripheral blood, sampled in a trial of Ad26.COV2.S vaccine versus placebo. The chain couples TRBV11-2 to TRBJ2-2; no D gene is confidently identified. CDR3 loop: CASSFPLGASTGELFF. The sequence in DNA is TGTGCCAGCAGCTTCCCGCTGGGTGCGAGCACCGGGGAGCTGTTTTTT. The entire variable domain, with the stretches around the CDR3 drawn from the reference TRBV11-2 and TRBJ2-2 proteins, is EAGVAQSPRYKIIEKRQSVAFWCNPISGHATLYWYQQILGQGPKLLIQFQNNGVVDDSQLPKDRFSAERLKGVDSTLKIQPAKLEDSAVYLCASSFPLGASTGELFFGEGSRLTVL.